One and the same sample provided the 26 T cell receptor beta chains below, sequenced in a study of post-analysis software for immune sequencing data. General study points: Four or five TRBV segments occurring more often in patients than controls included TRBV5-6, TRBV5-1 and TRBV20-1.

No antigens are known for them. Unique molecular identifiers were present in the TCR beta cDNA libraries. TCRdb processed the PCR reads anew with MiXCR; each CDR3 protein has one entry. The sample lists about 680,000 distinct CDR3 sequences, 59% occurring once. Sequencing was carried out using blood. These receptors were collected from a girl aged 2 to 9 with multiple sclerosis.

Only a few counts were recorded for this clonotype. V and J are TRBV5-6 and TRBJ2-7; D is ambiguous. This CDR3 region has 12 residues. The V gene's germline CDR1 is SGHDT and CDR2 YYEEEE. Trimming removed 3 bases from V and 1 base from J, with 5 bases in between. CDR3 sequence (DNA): TGTGCCAGCAGCTCGGAGTCCTACGAGCAGTACTTC. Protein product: CASSSESYEQYF.

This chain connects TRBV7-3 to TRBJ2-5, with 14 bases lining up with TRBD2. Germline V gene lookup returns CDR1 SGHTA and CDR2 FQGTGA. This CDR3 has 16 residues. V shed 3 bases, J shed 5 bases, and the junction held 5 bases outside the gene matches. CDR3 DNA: TGTGCCAGCAGCTTGGGACTAGCGGGAGAGTATGAGACCCAGTACTTC. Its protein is CASSLGLAGEYETQYF.

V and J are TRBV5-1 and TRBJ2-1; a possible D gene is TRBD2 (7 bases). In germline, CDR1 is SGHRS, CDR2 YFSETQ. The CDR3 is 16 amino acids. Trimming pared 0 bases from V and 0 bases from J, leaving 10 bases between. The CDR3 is CASSLAAGASYNEQFF. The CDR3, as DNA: TGCGCCAGCAGCTTGGCCGCGGGGGCCTCCTACAATGAGCAGTTCTTC.

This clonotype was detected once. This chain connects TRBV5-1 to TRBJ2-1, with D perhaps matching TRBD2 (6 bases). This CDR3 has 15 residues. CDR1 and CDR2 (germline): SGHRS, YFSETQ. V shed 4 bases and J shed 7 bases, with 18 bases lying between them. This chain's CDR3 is CASSRLRDGGNEQFF. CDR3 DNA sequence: TGCGCCAGCAGCAGACTCCGGGACGGAGGGAATGAGCAGTTCTTC.

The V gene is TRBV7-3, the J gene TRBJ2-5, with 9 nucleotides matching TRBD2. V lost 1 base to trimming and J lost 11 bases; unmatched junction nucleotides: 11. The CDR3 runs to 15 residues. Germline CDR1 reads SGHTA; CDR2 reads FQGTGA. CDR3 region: CASSLRLAGRYEQYF. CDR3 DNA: TGTGCCAGCAGCTTAAGGCTAGCGGGAAGGTATGAGCAGTACTTC.

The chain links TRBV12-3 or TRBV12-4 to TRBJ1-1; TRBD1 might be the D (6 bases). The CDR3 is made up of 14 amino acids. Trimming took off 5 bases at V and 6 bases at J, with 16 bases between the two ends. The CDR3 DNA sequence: TGTGCCAGCAGTCCGGGCAGGGGAATAGCTGAAGCTTTCTTT. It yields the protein CASSPGRGIAEAFF.

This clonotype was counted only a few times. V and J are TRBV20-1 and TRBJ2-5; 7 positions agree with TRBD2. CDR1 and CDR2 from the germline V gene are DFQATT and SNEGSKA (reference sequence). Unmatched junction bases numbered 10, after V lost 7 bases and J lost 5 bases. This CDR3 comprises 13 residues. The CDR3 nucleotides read TGCAGTGGAGGCGGGGACTACAGCGAGACCCAGTACTTC. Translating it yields CSGGGDYSETQYF.

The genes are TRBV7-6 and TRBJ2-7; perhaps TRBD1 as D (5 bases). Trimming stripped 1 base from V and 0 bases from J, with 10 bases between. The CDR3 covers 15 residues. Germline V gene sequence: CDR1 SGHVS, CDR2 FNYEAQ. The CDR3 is CASSLGKDTSYEQYF. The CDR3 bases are TGTGCCAGCAGCTTAGGGAAGGACACCTCCTACGAGCAGTACTTC.

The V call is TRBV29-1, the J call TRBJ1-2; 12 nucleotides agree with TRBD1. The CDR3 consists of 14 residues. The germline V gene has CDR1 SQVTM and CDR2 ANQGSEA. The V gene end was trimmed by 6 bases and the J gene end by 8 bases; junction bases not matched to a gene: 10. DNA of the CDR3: TGCAGCGTCCAAAGCCGGGACAGGGGGCCAGGCTACACCTTC. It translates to CSVQSRDRGPGYTF.

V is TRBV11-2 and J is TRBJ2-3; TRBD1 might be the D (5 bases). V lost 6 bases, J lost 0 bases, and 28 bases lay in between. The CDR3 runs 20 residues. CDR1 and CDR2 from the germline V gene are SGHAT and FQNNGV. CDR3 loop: CASSLPSRQGRSLSTDTQYF. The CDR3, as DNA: TGTGCCAGCAGTCTTCCTTCCAGGCAGGGTCGATCCCTCAGCACAGATACGCAGTATTTT.

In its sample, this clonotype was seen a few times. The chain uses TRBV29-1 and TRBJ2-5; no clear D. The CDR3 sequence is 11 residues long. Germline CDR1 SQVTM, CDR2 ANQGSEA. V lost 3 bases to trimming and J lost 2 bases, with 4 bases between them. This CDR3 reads CSVDDQETQYF. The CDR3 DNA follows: TGCAGCGTTGACGATCAAGAGACCCAGTACTTC.

Here the CDR3 DNA reads TGTGCCACCAGTGACTTCCGACTAGCGGGGGACAATGAGCAGTTCTTC. As protein: CATSDFRLAGDNEQFF. The chain has TRBV24-1 and TRBJ2-1; 12 bases align to TRBD2. J was trimmed by 5 bases and V by 4 bases; bases with no gene match: 5. This CDR3 comprises 16 residues. Per germline, CDR1 KGHDR and CDR2 SFDVKD.

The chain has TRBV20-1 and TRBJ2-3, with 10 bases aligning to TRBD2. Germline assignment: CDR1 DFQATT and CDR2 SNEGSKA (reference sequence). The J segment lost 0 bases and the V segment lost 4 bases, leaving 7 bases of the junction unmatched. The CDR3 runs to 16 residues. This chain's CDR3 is CSAIYGLAASTDTQYF. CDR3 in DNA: TGCAGTGCTATCTATGGACTAGCGGCTAGCACAGATACGCAGTATTTT.

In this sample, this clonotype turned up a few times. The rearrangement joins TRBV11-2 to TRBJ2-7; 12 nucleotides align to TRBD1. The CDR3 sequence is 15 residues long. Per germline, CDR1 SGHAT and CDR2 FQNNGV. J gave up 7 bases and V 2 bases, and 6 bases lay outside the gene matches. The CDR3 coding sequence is TGTGCCAGCAGCTTATCCGGGACAGGGGGCAGGGAGCAGTACTTC. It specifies CASSLSGTGGREQYF. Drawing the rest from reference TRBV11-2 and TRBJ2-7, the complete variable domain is EAGVAQSPRYKIIEKRQSVAFWCNPISGHATLYWYQQILGQGPKLLIQFQNNGVVDDSQLPKDRFSAERLKGVDSTLKIQPAKLEDSAVYLCASSLSGTGGREQYFGPGTRLTVT.

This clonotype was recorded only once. CDR3 residues: CASSETGPYNEQFF. CDR3 nucleotide sequence: TGTGCCAGCAGTGAAACAGGGCCCTACAATGAGCAGTTCTTC. The rearrangement uses TRBV2 and TRBJ2-1, with D possibly being TRBD1 (6 bases). V was trimmed by 2 bases and J by 2 bases, leaving 7 bases between them. This CDR3 region has 14 residues. The germline V gene has CDR1 SNHLY and CDR2 FYNNEI. The variable domain in full, with the rest retrieved from reference TRBV2 and TRBJ2-1, is EPEVTQTPSHQVTQMGQEVILRCVPISNHLYFYWYRQILGQKVEFLVSFYNNEISEKSEIFDDQFSVERPDGSNFTLKIRSTKLEDSAMYFCASSETGPYNEQFFGPGTRLTVL.

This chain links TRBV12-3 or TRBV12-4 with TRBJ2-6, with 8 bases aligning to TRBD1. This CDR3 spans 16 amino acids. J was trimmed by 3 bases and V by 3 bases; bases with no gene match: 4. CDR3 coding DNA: TGTGCCAGCAGTTTCCTCAGGGGGCATGGGGCCAACGTCCTGACTTTC. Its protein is CASSFLRGHGANVLTF.

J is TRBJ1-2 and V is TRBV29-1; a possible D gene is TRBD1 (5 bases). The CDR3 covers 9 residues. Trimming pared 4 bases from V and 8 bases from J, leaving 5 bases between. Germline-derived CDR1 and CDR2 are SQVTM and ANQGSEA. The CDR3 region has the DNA TGCAGCGTTGGACAGGGCTACACCTTC. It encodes CSVGQGYTF. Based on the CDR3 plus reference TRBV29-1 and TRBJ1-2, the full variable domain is SAVISQKPSRDICQRGTSLTIQCQVDSQVTMMFWYRQQPGQSLTLIATANQGSEATYESGFVIDKFPISRPNLTFSTLTVSNMSPEDSSIYLCSVGQGYTFGSGTRLTVV.

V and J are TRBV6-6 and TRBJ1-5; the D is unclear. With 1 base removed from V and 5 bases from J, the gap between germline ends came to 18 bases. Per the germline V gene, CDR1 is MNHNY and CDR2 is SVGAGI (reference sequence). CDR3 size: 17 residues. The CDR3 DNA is TGTGCCAGCAGTTACTTGGCCGGGGAAATGGCGGATCAGCCCCAGCATTTT. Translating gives CASSYLAGEMADQPQHF.

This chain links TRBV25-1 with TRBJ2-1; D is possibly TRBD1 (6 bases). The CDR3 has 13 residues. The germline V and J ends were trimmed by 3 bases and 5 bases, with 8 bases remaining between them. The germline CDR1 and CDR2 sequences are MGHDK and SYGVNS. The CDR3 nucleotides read TGTGCCAGCAGTGAGGGGACAAACAATGAGCAGTTCTTC. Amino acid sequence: CASSEGTNNEQFF.

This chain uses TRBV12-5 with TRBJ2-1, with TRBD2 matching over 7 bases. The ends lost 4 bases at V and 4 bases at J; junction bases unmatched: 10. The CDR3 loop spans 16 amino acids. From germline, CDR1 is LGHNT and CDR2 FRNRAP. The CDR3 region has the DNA TGTGCTAGTGGTTGGCCCGCTGGCGGGGGATACAATGAGCAGTTCTTC. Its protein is CASGWPAGGGYNEQFF.

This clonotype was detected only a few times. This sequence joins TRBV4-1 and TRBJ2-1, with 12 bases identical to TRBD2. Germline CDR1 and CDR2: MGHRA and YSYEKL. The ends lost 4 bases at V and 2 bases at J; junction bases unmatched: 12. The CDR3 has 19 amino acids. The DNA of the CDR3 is TGCGCCAGCAGCCGCAGCTCCCTAGCGGGAGGGCCCCCCTACAATGAGCAGTTCTTC. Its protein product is CASSRSSLAGGPPYNEQFF.

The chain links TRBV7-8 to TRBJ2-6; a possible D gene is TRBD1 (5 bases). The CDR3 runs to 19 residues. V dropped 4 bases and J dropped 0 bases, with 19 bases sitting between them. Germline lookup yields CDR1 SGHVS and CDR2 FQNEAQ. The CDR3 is CASSYYDPGHLSGANVLTF. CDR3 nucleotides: TGTGCCAGCAGCTACTACGACCCCGGACACCTCTCTGGGGCCAACGTCCTGACTTTC.

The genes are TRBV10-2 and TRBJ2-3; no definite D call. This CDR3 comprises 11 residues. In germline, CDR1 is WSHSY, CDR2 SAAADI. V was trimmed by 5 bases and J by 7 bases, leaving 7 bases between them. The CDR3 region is CASSRDNTQYF. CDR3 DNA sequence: TGCGCCAGCAGTAGGGATAATACGCAGTATTTT.

The CDR3 reads CSLITGTGLNEQFF. The CDR3 DNA sequence: TGCAGCCTTATTACCGGGACAGGGTTGAATGAGCAGTTCTTC. J is TRBJ2-1 and V is TRBV29-1; 9 positions agree with TRBD1. The germline V gene encodes CDR1 SQVTM and CDR2 ANQGSEA. V lost 8 bases to trimming and J lost 7 bases; unmatched junction nucleotides: 12. The CDR3 covers 14 residues.

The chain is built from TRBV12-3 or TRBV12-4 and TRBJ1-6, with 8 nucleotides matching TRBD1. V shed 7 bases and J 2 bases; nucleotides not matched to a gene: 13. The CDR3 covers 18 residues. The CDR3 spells CASTSPRAGGPYNSPLHF. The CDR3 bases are TGTGCCAGCACTTCACCCCGGGCAGGGGGCCCCTATAATTCACCCCTCCACTTT.

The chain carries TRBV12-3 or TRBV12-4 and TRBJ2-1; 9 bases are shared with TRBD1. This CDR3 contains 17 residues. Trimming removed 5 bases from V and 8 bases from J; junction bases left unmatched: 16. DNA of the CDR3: TGTGCCAGCAGTACTAGGCCCGGGACAGGGAACGGGGATGAGCAGTTCTTC. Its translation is CASSTRPGTGNGDEQFF.